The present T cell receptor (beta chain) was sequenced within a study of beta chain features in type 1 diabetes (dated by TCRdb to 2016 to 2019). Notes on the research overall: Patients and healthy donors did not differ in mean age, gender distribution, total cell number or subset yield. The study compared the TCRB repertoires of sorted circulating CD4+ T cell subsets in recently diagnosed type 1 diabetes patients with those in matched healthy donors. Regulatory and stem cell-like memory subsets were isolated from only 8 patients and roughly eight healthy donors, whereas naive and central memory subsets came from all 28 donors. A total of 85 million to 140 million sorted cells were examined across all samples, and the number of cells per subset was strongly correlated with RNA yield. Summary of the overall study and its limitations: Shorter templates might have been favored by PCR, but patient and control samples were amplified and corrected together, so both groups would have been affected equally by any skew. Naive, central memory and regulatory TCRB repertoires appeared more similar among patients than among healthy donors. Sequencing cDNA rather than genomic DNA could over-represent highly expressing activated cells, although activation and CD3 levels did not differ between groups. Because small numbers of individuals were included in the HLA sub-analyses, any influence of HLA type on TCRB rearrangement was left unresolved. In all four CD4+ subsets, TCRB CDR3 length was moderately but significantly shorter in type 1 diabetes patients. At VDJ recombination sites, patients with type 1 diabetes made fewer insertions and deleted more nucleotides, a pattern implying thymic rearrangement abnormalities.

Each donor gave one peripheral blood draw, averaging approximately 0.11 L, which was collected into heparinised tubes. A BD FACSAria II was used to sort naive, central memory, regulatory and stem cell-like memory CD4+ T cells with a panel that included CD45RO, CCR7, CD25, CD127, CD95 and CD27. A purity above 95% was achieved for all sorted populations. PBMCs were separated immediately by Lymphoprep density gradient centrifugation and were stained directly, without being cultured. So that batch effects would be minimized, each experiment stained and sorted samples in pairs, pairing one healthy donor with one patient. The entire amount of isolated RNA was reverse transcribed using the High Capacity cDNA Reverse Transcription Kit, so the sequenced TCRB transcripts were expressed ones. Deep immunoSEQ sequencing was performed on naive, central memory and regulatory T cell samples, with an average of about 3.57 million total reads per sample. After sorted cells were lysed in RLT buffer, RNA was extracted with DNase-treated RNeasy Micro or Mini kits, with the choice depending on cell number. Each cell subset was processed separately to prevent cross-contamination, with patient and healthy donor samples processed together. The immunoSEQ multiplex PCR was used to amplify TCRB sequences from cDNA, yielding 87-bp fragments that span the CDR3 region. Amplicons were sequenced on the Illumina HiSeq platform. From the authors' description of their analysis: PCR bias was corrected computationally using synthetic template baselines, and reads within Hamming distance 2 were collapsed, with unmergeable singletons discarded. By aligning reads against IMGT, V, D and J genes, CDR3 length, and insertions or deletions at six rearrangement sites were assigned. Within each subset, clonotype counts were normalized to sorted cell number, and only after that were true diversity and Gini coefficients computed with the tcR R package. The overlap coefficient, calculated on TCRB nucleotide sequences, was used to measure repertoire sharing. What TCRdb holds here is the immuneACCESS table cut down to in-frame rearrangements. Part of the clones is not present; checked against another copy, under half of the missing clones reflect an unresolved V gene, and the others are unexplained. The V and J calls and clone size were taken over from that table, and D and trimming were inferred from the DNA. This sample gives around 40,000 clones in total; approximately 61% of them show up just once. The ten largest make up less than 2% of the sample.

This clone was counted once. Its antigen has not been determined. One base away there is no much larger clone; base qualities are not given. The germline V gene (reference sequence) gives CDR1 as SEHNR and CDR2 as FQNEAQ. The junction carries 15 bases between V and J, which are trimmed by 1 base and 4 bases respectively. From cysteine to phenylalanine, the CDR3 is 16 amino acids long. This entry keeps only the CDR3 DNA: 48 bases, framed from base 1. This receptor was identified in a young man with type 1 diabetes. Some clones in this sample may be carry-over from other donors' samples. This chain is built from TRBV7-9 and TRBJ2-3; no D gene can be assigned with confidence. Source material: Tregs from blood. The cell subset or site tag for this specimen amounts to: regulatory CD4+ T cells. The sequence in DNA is TGTGCCAGCAGCTTAGGACTCTCAGACGCCTCAGATACGCAGTATTTT. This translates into CASSLGLSDASDTQYF.